These T cell receptor beta chains were read from a single sample in a study of identical twins. TCRdb recomputed calls from the 5' RACE reads with MiXCR, one row per CDR3 protein. The sample holds roughly 1,500,000 distinct CDR3 sequences, about 30% seen once. The specimen sequenced was cord blood. The receptors come from a newborn girl in good health. Both conserved end residues are trimmed from each CDR3. D genes are given only for firm matches. Clone size appears in some rows only: once, few, many, or a class for an expanded clone.

cdr3_length: 15
d_call: TRBD2
clone_size: -
v_call: TRBV12-3/TRBV12-4
cdr3_aa: ASRDSNKGTSGYEQY

cdr3_length: 13
d_call: -
clone_size: few
v_call: TRBV4-1
cdr3_aa: ASSQDPRVTYEQY

cdr3_length: 13
d_call: -
clone_size: few
v_call: TRBV20-1
cdr3_aa: SARDRGGKSEKLF

cdr3_length: 12
d_call: TRBD2
clone_size: -
v_call: TRBV20-1
cdr3_aa: RVTSPGTTNEQF

cdr3_length: 11
d_call: -
clone_size: -
v_call: TRBV6-1
cdr3_aa: ASSEGKPLAAF

cdr3_length: 16
d_call: TRBD2
clone_size: -
v_call: TRBV2
cdr3_aa: ASSESARLAGPYNEQF

cdr3_length: 14
d_call: TRBD2
clone_size: -
v_call: TRBV4-1
cdr3_aa: ASSHRTSDLTDTQY

cdr3_length: 14
d_call: -
clone_size: -
v_call: TRBV27
cdr3_aa: ASSLSVLLGYNEQF

cdr3_length: 11
d_call: TRBD1
clone_size: -
v_call: TRBV20-1
cdr3_aa: SAWKTGGYEQY

cdr3_length: 14
d_call: TRBD2
clone_size: few
v_call: TRBV11-2
cdr3_aa: ASSYIPGTSGGEQY

cdr3_length: 14
d_call: TRBD1
clone_size: few
v_call: TRBV6-5
cdr3_aa: ASSYPRNRGQGEQY

cdr3_length: 14
d_call: -
clone_size: -
v_call: TRBV12-5
cdr3_aa: ASGSGLSGSYNEQF

cdr3_length: 12
d_call: -
clone_size: -
v_call: TRBV6-1
cdr3_aa: ASSEQGRRNTQY

cdr3_length: 12
d_call: -
clone_size: -
v_call: TRBV27
cdr3_aa: ASTNTGKDYGYT

cdr3_length: 11
d_call: -
clone_size: many
v_call: TRBV27
cdr3_aa: ASSLSGHYGYT

cdr3_length: 10
d_call: -
clone_size: -
v_call: TRBV2
cdr3_aa: ASSPLGRELF

cdr3_length: 13
d_call: -
clone_size: -
v_call: TRBV4-2
cdr3_aa: ASSQVRGNPYEQY

cdr3_length: 14
d_call: TRBD1
clone_size: -
v_call: TRBV10-3
cdr3_aa: AISGEDIGTGFEQF

cdr3_length: 13
d_call: TRBD1
clone_size: -
v_call: TRBV2
cdr3_aa: ASSSKTGTYSPLH

cdr3_length: 12
d_call: -
clone_size: -
v_call: TRBV3-1
cdr3_aa: ASSQGQSRGTQY

cdr3_length: 14
d_call: TRBD2
clone_size: few
v_call: TRBV20-1
cdr3_aa: SATAIQGGPHNEQF

cdr3_length: 11
d_call: -
clone_size: few
v_call: TRBV6-1
cdr3_aa: ARGLRFNEKLF

cdr3_length: 14
d_call: -
clone_size: -
v_call: TRBV27
cdr3_aa: ASSLGGGQGYNEQY

cdr3_length: 14
d_call: TRBD1
clone_size: few
v_call: TRBV28
cdr3_aa: ASSLRGQGHNSPLH

cdr3_length: 15
d_call: -
clone_size: -
v_call: TRBV3-1
cdr3_aa: ASSQGLWRDVSYEQY

cdr3_length: 12
d_call: TRBD1
clone_size: few
v_call: TRBV2
cdr3_aa: ASSGQGIQETQY

cdr3_length: 9
d_call: -
clone_size: -
v_call: TRBV29-1
cdr3_aa: SVAGGEKLF

cdr3_length: 12
d_call: -
clone_size: few
v_call: TRBV7-2
cdr3_aa: ASSLVGGRTEAF

cdr3_length: 12
d_call: TRBD1
clone_size: -
v_call: TRBV2
cdr3_aa: AGSPGQGSYEQY

cdr3_length: 13
d_call: -
clone_size: many
v_call: TRBV6-5
cdr3_aa: ASSYFDSSSYEQY

cdr3_length: 12
d_call: TRBD2
clone_size: few
v_call: TRBV20-1
cdr3_aa: SAPGLAVSYEQY

cdr3_length: 12
d_call: -
clone_size: many
v_call: TRBV5-1
cdr3_aa: ASSLGGANQPQH

cdr3_length: 11
d_call: -
clone_size: few
v_call: TRBV4-1
cdr3_aa: ASGWGVEGTQY

cdr3_length: 14
d_call: TRBD2
clone_size: few
v_call: TRBV28
cdr3_aa: ASTLAFGLAGHSQF

cdr3_length: 15
d_call: -
clone_size: -
v_call: TRBV4-2
cdr3_aa: ASSQELSGSAWNEQF

cdr3_length: 9
d_call: -
clone_size: few
v_call: TRBV2
cdr3_aa: ASSERGVQY

cdr3_length: 11
d_call: -
clone_size: few
v_call: TRBV6-6
cdr3_aa: ACRTVNTGELF

cdr3_length: 15
d_call: -
clone_size: -
v_call: TRBV3-1
cdr3_aa: ASSQDGGSSYNSPLH

cdr3_length: 16
d_call: TRBD1
clone_size: -
v_call: TRBV28
cdr3_aa: ASTLHPGTGKASYEQY

cdr3_length: 16
d_call: TRBD2
clone_size: -
v_call: TRBV7-6
cdr3_aa: ASSLGRTSGTNTGELF

cdr3_length: 14
d_call: TRBD2
clone_size: few
v_call: TRBV20-1
cdr3_aa: SARALTGGSYNEQF

cdr3_length: 10
d_call: -
clone_size: once
v_call: TRBV7-2
cdr3_aa: ASSPDLSGYT

cdr3_length: 11
d_call: TRBD2
clone_size: many
v_call: TRBV29-1
cdr3_aa: SVGTSAYNEQF

cdr3_length: 12
d_call: TRBD1
clone_size: few
v_call: TRBV14
cdr3_aa: ASSPDRVRTEAF

cdr3_length: 11
d_call: -
clone_size: many
v_call: TRBV7-2
cdr3_aa: ASSPGFKNIQY

cdr3_length: 16
d_call: -
clone_size: few
v_call: TRBV4-1
cdr3_aa: ASSQEDMAGGPNTEAF

cdr3_length: 14
d_call: -
clone_size: -
v_call: TRBV4-2
cdr3_aa: ASSQVGRVGTDTQY

cdr3_length: 13
d_call: TRBD1
clone_size: -
v_call: TRBV20-1
cdr3_aa: SARRETHRGETQY

cdr3_length: 12
d_call: -
clone_size: few
v_call: TRBV12-3/TRBV12-4
cdr3_aa: ASSQRRLNTEAF

cdr3_length: 10
d_call: -
clone_size: -
v_call: TRBV11-2
cdr3_aa: ASSLKLHEQY

cdr3_length: 11
d_call: -
clone_size: few
v_call: TRBV28
cdr3_aa: ASSFASNQPQH

cdr3_length: 12
d_call: -
clone_size: few
v_call: TRBV18
cdr3_aa: ASSPPNPLDTQY

cdr3_length: 12
d_call: -
clone_size: many
v_call: TRBV5-1
cdr3_aa: ASSLDGNYYEQY